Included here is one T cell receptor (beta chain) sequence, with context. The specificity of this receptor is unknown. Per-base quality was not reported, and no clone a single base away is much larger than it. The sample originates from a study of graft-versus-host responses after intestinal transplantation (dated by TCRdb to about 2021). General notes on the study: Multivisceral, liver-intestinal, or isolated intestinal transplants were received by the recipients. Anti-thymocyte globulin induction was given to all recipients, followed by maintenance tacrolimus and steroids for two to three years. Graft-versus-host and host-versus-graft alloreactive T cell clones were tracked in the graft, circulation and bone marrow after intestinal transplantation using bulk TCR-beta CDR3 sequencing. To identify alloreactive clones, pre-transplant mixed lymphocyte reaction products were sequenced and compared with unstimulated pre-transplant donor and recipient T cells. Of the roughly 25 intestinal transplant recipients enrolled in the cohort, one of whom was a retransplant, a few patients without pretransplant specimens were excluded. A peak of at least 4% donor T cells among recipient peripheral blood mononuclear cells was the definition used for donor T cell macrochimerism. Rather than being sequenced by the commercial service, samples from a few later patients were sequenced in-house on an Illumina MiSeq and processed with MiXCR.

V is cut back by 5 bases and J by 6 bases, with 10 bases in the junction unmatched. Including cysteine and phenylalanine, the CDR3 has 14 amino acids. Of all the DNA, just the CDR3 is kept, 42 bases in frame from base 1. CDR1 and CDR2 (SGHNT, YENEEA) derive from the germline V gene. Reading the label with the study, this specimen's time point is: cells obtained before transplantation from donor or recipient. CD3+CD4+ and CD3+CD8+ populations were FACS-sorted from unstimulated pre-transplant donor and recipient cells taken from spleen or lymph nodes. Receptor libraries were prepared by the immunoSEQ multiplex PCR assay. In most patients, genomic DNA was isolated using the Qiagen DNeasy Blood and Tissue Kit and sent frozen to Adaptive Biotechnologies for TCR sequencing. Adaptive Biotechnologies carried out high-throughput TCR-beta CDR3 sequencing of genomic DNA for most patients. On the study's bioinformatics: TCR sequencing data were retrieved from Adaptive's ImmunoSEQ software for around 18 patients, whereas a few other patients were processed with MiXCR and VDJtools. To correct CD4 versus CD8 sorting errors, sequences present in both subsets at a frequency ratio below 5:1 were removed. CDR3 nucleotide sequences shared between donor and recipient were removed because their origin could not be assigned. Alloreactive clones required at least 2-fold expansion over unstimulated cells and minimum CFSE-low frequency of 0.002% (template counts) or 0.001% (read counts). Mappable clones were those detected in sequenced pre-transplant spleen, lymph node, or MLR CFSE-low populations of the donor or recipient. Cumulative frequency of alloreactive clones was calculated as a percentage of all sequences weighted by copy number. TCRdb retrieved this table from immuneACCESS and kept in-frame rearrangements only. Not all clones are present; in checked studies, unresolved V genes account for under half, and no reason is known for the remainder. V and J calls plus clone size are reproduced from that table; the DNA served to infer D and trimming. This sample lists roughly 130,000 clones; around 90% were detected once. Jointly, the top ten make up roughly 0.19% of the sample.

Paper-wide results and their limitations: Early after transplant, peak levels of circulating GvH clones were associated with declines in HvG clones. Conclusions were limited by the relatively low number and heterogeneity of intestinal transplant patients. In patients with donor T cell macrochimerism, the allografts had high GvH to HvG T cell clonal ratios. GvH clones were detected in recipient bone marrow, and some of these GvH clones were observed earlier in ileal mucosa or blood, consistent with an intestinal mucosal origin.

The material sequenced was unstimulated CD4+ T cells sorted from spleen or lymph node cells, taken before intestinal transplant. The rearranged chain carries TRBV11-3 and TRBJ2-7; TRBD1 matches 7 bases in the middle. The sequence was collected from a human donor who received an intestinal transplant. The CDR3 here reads CASSPPGAGGEQYF. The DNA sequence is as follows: TGTGCCAGCAGCCCACCCGGGGCAGGGGGCGAGCAGTACTTC.